In this sample, the clone carrying this T cell receptor (beta chain) turned up many times. Its cognate antigen is unknown. The CDR3 totals 14 residues. V lost 7 bases, J lost 0 bases, and 12 bases lay in between. This sample was taken from a study of read filtering for tumor transcriptome and immune sequencing. The overall study: By R-ISS, stages I, II and III held around 8, 15 and 7 patients.

Points from the study as a whole: This fraction held mixed bone marrow immune cells after CD138-negative sorting. IR-seq and RNA-seq agreed better without single-read clonotypes.

This library used approximately 370 ng RNA and molecular barcoded adaptors spanning alpha/delta and beta/gamma chains. TCRdb analysed the reads with MiXCR anew, one entry per CDR3 protein. The table includes 85,000 to 100,000 distinct CDR3 sequences, 20% to 25% detected once. The chain recombines TRBV12-3 or TRBV12-4 with TRBJ1-1; D unresolved. This clonotype was sampled from a donor aged 40 or older with multiple myeloma. The sequenced sample was a population of CD138-negative cells sorted from bone marrow. The DNA of the CDR3 is TGTGCCAGCACTCCGAGGATGATGAACACTGAAGCTTTCTTT. It codes for CASTPRMMNTEAFF.